Shown below are 21 T cell receptor beta chains from a single sample sequenced in a study of blood T cell repertoires in COVID-19. The repertoire was sequenced with immunoSEQ multiplex PCR; TCRdb's copy has only in-frame clones and lacks some. The table has tens of thousands of clones, around 87% seen once. The sequencing sample was made of peripheral blood. The source is a man aged 55 to 70 with acute or convalescent COVID-19.

The DNA of the CDR3 is TGTGCCAGCAGTGAAACAGGGGAGGTATTCGCCAAAAACATTCAGTACTTC. Translation: CASSETGEVFAKNIQYF. V is TRBV28 and J is TRBJ2-4; D perhaps matches TRBD1 (7 bases). The CDR3 contains 17 residues. Germline lookup yields CDR1 MDHEN and CDR2 SYDVKM. Trimming took off 5 bases at V and 1 base at J, with 18 bases between the two ends.

The rearrangement links TRBV3-1 (or the pseudogene TRBV3-2) to TRBJ1-6; a possible D gene is TRBD1 (6 bases). There are 16 residues in the CDR3. With 5 bases removed from V and 8 bases from J, the gap between germline ends came to 19 bases. CDR1 and CDR2 from the germline V gene are LGHDT and YNNKEL (reference sequence). CDR3 residues: CASSLRPGHRDSPLHF. CDR3 sequence (DNA): TGTGCCAGCAGCTTACGACCGGGACATAGGGATTCACCCCTCCACTTT.

The chain links TRBV6-5 to TRBJ2-4, with D tentatively TRBD1 (5 bases). The germline V and J ends were trimmed by 5 bases and 7 bases, with 12 bases remaining between them. This CDR3 has 13 residues. Germline V lookup: CDR1 MNHEY, CDR2 SVGAGI. CDR3 sequence (DNA): TGTGCCAGCAGTCCGGGTGGGGCGAACATTCAGTACTTC. Translated, it gives CASSPGGANIQYF.

The rearrangement joins TRBV30 to TRBJ2-2; D is perhaps TRBD1 (7 bases). CDR1 is GTSNPN and CDR2 is SVGIG in the germline V gene (reference sequence). V shed 0 bases and J shed 2 bases, with 16 bases lying between them. The CDR3 extends over 17 amino acids. The CDR3 sequence: CAWSVEEGALNTGELFF. Here the CDR3 DNA reads TGTGCCTGGAGTGTAGAGGAGGGGGCGCTTAACACCGGGGAGCTGTTTTTT.

V gene TRBV23-1 combines with J gene TRBJ1-6, with a tentative D call TRBD1 (5 bases). TRBV23-1 is known as an ORF, though its function is uncertain. Between the trimmed V and J ends, which lost 4 bases and 4 bases, there was a span of 20 bases. This CDR3 has 18 residues. In nucleotides, the CDR3 is TGCGCCAGCAGTCCAATTCTTCCACCCCGACAGTATAATTCACCCCTCCACTTT. It is translated as CASSPILPPRQYNSPLHF.

This chain uses TRBV9 with TRBJ1-1; 7 bases match TRBD1. The CDR3 loop spans 15 amino acids. V shed 2 bases and J 4 bases; nucleotides not matched to a gene: 8. Germline-derived CDR1 and CDR2 are SGDLS and YYNGEE. Here the CDR3 reads CASSVAGGGGTEAFF. For the CDR3, the DNA is TGTGCCAGCAGCGTCGCAGGGGGTGGCGGCACTGAAGCTTTCTTT.

J is TRBJ1-1 and V is TRBV19; D might be TRBD1 (5 bases). The germline CDR1 and CDR2 sequences are LNHDA and SQIVND (reference sequence). The V and J ends lost 3 bases and 2 bases respectively, with 13 bases between them. The CDR3 extends over 15 amino acids. CDR3 loop: CASSIQGEINTEAFF. The CDR3 nucleotides read TGTGCCAGTAGTATCCAAGGGGAAATAAACACTGAAGCTTTCTTT.

This clone showed up just a few times. This chain uses TRBV6-5 with TRBJ2-1; D is possibly TRBD2 (7 bases). This CDR3 has 15 residues. In germline, CDR1 is MNHEY, CDR2 SVGAGI. Trimming shortened V by 5 bases and J by 4 bases, and 15 bases separated the two germline ends. The DNA of the CDR3 is TGTGCCAGCAGTCGTAACGCGGGGGCTTACAATGAGCAGTTCTTC. Protein: CASSRNAGAYNEQFF.

CDR3 bases: TGTGCCAGCAGCTTACTTGCGCGGGGAGACACTGAAGCTTTCTTT. This translates into CASSLLARGDTEAFF. This rearrangement joins TRBV7-2 to TRBJ1-1; D remains unclear. Per germline, CDR1 SGHTA and CDR2 FQGNSA. This CDR3 spans 15 amino acids. Deletions cut 2 bases from V and 3 bases from J, with 13 bases between.

The genes are TRBV6-9 and TRBJ1-5; D may be TRBD1 (6 bases). Germline V gene lookup returns CDR1 MNHGY and CDR2 SVAAGI. V was shortened by 0 bases and J by 2 bases, with 17 bases between the two germline ends. The CDR3 is made up of 18 amino acids. CDR3 loop: CASSYSGAGVGGNQPQHF. The CDR3, as DNA: TGTGCCAGCAGTTATTCAGGGGCAGGGGTAGGGGGCAATCAGCCCCAGCATTTT.

The rearrangement joins TRBV19 to TRBJ1-6; D ambiguous. Trimming cost V 2 bases and J 7 bases, with 9 bases left between them. The CDR3 consists of 14 residues. CDR1 LNHDA and CDR2 SQIVND come from the germline V gene (reference sequence). This CDR3 reads CASSILTGNSPLHF. The CDR3 DNA reads TGTGCCAGTAGTATACTTACCGGGAATTCACCCCTCCACTTT.

V usage is TRBV5-4 and J usage is TRBJ2-5; 9 bases are shared with TRBD1. Germline assignment: CDR1 SGHNT and CDR2 YYREEE (reference sequence). CDR3 length: 14 residues. V shed 3 bases and J 1 base; nucleotides not matched to a gene: 1. In DNA, the CDR3 is TGTGCCAGCAGCTCGGACAGGGGCCAAGAGACCCAGTACTTC. Its translation is CASSSDRGQETQYF.

The V gene is TRBV3-1 (or the pseudogene TRBV3-2), the J gene TRBJ1-2, with D possibly TRBD1 on 5 matching bases. Germline V lookup: CDR1 LGHDT, CDR2 YNNKEL (reference sequence). Trimming pared 1 base from V and 5 bases from J, leaving 11 bases between. The CDR3 length is 14 residues. This chain's CDR3 is CASSQGGRGYGYTF. CDR3 DNA: TGTGCCAGCAGCCAAGGGGGTCGGGGGTATGGCTACACCTTC.

The chain recombines TRBV7-6 with TRBJ1-5, with a possible D match to TRBD1 (6 bases). V lost 5 bases and J 0 bases, leaving 17 bases between the germline ends. The germline gives CDR1 SGHVS, CDR2 FNYEAQ. The CDR3 runs to 17 residues. CDR3 DNA sequence: TGTGCCAGCAGCCCTAGACCAGGGGCTTATAGCAATCAGCCCCAGCATTTT. This encodes CASSPRPGAYSNQPQHF.

The rearrangement links TRBV4-3 to TRBJ1-1; 9 bases align to TRBD1. The CDR3 extends over 16 amino acids. With 1 base clipped from V and 4 bases from J, the junction kept 7 bases outside the gene matches. Germline lookup yields CDR1 LGHNA and CDR2 YSLEER. CDR3 nucleotides: TGCGCCAGCAGCCAAGGAGGAACAGGGGGCTTCACTGAAGCTTTCTTT. Encoded protein: CASSQGGTGGFTEAFF.

The chain employs TRBV7-8 and TRBJ2-2; no firm D call. CDR1 and CDR2 (germline): SGHVS, FQNEAQ. The length of the CDR3 is 13 residues. Between the trimmed V and J ends, which lost 4 bases and 6 bases, there was a span of 9 bases. The CDR3 sequence: CASSSRSSGELFF. CDR3 bases: TGTGCCAGCAGCTCCAGATCCTCCGGGGAGCTGTTTTTT.

CDR3 nucleotide sequence: TGTGCCAGCAGTAGAATTAGCTCCTACGAGCAGTACTTC. Encoded protein: CASSRISSYEQYF. The chain links TRBV11-1 to TRBJ2-7; the D is unclear. Looked up from germline, CDR1 is SGHAT and CDR2 is FQDESV (reference sequence). This CDR3 comprises 13 residues. The V end was cut by 6 bases, the J end by 0 bases, with 9 bases between.

V gene TRBV28 combines with J gene TRBJ2-5; tentative D call: TRBD2 (6 bases). Germline V gene sequence: CDR1 MDHEN, CDR2 SYDVKM. CDR3 length equals 15 residues. Trimming cost V 6 bases and J 5 bases, with 19 bases left between them. CDR3 sequence (DNA): TGTGCCAGCAGCGCCGTTGGCGGGGCTTGGGAGACCCAGTACTTC. Its translation: CASSAVGGAWETQYF.

J is TRBJ1-1 and V is TRBV4-3; TRBD1 matches 7 bases. The J segment lost 0 bases and the V segment lost 4 bases, leaving 5 bases of the junction unmatched. The germline V gene encodes CDR1 LGHNA and CDR2 YSLEER. CDR3 length: 15 residues. The CDR3 region has the DNA TGCGCCAGCAGCCCTGGGACAGAATTGAACACTGAAGCTTTCTTT. Its translation is CASSPGTELNTEAFF.

The rearrangement uses TRBV19 and TRBJ2-3, with 9 bases that match TRBD1. This CDR3 spans 16 amino acids. Per germline, CDR1 LNHDA and CDR2 SQIVND (reference sequence). V lost 1 base to trimming and J lost 1 base; unmatched junction nucleotides: 3. CDR3 DNA: TGTGCCAGTAGTATAGGGGGACAGGGTGGCACAGATACGCAGTATTTT. Protein sequence: CASSIGGQGGTDTQYF.

The chain employs TRBV29-1 and TRBJ2-2; 10 nucleotides line up with TRBD2. The length of the CDR3 is 15 residues. Germline V lookup: CDR1 SQVTM, CDR2 ANQGSEA. The trim removed 4 bases at V and 1 base at J, leaving 3 bases unmatched. The CDR3 protein is CSVGSSGGNTGELFF. CDR3 DNA sequence: TGCAGCGTTGGGTCTAGCGGGGGGAACACCGGGGAGCTGTTTTTT.